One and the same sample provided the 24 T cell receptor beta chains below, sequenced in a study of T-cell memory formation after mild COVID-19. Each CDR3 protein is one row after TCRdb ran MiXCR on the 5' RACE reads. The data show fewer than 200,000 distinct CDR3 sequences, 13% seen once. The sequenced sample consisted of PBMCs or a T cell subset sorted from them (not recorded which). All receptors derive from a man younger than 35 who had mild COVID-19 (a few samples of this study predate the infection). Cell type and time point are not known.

CDR3: CASSPQRLAGKETQYF. The CDR3 DNA reads as TGTGCCAGCTCACCGCAGCGACTAGCGGGGAAAGAGACCCAGTACTTC. J is TRBJ2-5 and V is TRBV18, with TRBD2 matching over 11 bases. Germline assignment: CDR1 KGHSH and CDR2 LQKENI. The CDR3 loop spans 16 amino acids. The junction had 6 bases not matched to a gene; V was cut back by 3 bases and J by 3 bases.

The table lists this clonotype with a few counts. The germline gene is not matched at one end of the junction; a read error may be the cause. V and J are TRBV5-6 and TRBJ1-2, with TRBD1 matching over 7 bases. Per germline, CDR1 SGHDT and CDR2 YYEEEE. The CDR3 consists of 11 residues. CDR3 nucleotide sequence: TGTGCCAGCAGCTTGGGGGGGACAGCCTCGTTC. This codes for CASSLGGTASF.

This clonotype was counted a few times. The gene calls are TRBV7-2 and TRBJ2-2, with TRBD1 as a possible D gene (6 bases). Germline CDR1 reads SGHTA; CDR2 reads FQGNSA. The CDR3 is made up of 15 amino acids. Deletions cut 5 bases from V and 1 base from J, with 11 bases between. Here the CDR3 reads CASSKPQGNTGELFF. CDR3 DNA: TGTGCCAGCAGCAAACCACAGGGGAACACCGGGGAGCTGTTTTTT.

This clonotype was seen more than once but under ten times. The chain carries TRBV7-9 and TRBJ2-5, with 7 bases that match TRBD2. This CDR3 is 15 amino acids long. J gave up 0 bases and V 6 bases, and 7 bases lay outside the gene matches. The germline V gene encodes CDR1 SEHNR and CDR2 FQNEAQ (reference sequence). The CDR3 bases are TGTGCCAGCAGTCAAGGACTAGGGTACCAAGAGACCCAGTACTTC. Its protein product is CASSQGLGYQETQYF.

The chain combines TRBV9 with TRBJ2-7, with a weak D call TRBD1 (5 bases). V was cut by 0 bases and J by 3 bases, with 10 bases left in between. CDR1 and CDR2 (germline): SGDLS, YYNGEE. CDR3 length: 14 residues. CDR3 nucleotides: TGTGCCAGCAGCGTAGAGGGGTTTGGCTACGAGCAGTACTTC. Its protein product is CASSVEGFGYEQYF. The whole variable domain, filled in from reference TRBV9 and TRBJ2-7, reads DSGVTQTPKHLITATGQRVTLRCSPRSGDLSVYWYQQSLDQGLQFLIQYYNGEERAKGNILERFSAQQFPDLHSELNLSSLELGDSALYFCASSVEGFGYEQYFGPGTRLTVT.

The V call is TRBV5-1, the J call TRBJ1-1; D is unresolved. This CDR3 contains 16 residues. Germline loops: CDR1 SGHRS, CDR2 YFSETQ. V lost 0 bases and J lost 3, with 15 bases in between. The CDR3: CASSLVAGGSYTEAFF. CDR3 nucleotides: TGCGCCAGCAGCTTGGTTGCCGGCGGCAGCTACACTGAAGCTTTCTTT.

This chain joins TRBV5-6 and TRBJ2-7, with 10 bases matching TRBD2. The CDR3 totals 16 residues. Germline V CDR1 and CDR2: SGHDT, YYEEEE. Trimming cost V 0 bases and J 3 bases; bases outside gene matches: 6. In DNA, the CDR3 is TGTGCCAGCAGCTTGGCCCTAGCGGGGGCCGTCTACGAGCAGTACTTC. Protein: CASSLALAGAVYEQYF.

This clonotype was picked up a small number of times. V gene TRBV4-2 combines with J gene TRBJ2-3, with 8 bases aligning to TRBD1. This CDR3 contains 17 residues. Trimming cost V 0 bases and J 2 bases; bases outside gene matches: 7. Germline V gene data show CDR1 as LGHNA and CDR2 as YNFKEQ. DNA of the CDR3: TGTGCCAGCAGCCAAGATCCAGGGGGCACTTTCACAGATACGCAGTATTTT. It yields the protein CASSQDPGGTFTDTQYF.

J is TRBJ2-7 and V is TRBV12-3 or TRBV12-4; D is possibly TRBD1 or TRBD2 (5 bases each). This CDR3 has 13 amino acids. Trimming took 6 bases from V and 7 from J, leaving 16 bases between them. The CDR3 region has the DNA TGTGCCAGCAGCGAGGCCGGGGCAGGGGAGCAGTACTTC. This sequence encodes CASSEAGAGEQYF.

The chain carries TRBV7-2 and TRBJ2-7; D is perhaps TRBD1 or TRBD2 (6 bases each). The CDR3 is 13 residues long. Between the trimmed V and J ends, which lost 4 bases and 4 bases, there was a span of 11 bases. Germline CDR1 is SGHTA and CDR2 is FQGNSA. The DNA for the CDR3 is TGTGCCAGCAGCTCCGGGGGCGGGTACGAGCAGTACGTC. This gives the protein CASSSGGGYEQYV.

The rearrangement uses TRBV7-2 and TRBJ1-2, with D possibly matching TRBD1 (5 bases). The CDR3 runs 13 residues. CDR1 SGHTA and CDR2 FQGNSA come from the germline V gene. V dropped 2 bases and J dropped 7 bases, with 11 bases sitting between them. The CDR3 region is CASSLRGEVGYTF. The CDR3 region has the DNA TGTGCCAGCAGCTTACGGGGCGAGGTTGGCTACACCTTC.

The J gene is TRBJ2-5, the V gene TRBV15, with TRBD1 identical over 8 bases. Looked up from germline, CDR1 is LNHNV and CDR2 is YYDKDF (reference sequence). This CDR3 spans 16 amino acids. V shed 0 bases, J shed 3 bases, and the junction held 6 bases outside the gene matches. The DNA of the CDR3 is TGTGCCACCAGCAGAGATCAGGGGGCGATGGAAGAGACCCAGTACTTC. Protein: CATSRDQGAMEETQYF.

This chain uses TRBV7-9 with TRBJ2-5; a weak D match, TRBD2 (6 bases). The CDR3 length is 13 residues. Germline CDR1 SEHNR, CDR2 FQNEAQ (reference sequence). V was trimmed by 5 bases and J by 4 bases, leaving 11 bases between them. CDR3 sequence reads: CASSAGSGETQYF. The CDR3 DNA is TGTGCCAGCAGCGCGGGAAGTGGAGAGACCCAGTACTTC. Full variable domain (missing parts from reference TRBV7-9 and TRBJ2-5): DTGVSQNPRHKITKRGQNVTFRCDPISEHNRLYWYRQTLGQGPEFLTYFQNEAQLEKSRLLSDRFSAERPKGSFSTLEIQRTEQGDSAMYLCASSAGSGETQYFGPGTRLLVL.

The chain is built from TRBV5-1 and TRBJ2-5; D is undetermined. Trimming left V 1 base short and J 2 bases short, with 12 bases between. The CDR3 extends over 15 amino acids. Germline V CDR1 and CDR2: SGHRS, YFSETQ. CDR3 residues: CASSLPAGTQETQYF. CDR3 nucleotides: TGCGCCAGCAGCTTGCCGGCAGGCACACAAGAGACCCAGTACTTC.

Written as DNA, the CDR3 is TGCAGCGTGGTCCCCAAATCTAGCACAGATACGCAGTATTTT. Amino acids: CSVVPKSSTDTQYF. The rearrangement uses TRBV29-1 and TRBJ2-3; unclear D gene. The germline V and J ends were trimmed by 6 bases and 0 bases, with 13 bases remaining between them. There are 14 residues in the CDR3. Looked up from germline, CDR1 is SQVTM and CDR2 is ANQGSEA.

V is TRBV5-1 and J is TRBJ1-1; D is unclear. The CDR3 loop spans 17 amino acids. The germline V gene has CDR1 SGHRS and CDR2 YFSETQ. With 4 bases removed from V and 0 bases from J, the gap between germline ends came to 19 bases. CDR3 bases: TGCGCCAGCAGCCGCAAAATACCAGCCACAATGAACACTGAAGCTTTCTTT. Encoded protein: CASSRKIPATMNTEAFF.

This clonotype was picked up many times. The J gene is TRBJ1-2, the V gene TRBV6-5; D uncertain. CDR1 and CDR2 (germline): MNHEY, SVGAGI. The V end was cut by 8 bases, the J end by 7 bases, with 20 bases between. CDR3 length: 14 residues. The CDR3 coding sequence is TGTGCCAGCGGTACTAGGGATAAGCGCGCTGGCTACACCTTC. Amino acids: CASGTRDKRAGYTF.

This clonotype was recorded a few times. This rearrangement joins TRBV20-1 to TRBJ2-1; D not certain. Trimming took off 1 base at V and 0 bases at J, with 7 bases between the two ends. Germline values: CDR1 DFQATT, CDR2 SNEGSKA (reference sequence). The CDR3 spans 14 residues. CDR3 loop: CSARAASSYNEQFF. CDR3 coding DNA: TGCAGTGCTAGAGCCGCTAGCTCCTACAATGAGCAGTTCTTC.

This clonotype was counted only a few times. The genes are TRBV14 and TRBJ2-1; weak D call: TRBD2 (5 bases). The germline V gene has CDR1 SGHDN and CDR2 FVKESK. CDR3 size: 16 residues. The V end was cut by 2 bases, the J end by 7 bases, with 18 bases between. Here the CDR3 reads CASSQLFGVVWNEQFF. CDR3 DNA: TGTGCCAGCAGCCAATTATTCGGGGTGGTGTGGAATGAGCAGTTCTTC.

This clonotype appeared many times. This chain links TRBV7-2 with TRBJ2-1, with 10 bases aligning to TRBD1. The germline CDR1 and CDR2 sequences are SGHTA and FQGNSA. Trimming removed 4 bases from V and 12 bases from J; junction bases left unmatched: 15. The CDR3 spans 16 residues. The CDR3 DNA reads TGTGCCAGCAGCTCCGAAGCCGGGACAGGGGCGCGGGCGCAGTTCTTC. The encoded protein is CASSSEAGTGARAQFF.

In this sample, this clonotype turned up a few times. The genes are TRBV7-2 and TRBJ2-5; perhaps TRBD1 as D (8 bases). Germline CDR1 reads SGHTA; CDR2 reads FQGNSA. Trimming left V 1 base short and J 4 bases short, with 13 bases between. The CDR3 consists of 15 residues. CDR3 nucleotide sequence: TGTGCCAGCAGCTTAGGGACAGGGAGGGTAGAGACCCAGTACTTC. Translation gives CASSLGTGRVETQYF.

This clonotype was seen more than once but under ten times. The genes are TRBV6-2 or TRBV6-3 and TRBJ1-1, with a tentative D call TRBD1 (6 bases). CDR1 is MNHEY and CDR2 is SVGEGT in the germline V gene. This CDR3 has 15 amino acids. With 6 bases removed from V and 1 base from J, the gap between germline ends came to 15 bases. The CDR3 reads CASRYGRTANTEAFF. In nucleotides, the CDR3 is TGTGCCAGCAGATACGGCCGGACAGCGAACACTGAAGCTTTCTTT.

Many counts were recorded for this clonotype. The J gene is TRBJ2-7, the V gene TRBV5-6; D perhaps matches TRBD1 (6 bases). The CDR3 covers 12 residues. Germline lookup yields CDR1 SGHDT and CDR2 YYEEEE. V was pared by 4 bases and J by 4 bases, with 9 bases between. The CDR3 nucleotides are TGTGCCAGCAGCGCAGGGGAGTACGAGCAGTACGTC. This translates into CASSAGEYEQYV.

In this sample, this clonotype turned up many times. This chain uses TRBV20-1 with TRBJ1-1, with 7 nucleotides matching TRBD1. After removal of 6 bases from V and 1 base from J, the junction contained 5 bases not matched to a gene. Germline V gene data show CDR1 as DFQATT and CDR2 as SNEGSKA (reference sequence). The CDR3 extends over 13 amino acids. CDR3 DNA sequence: TGCAGTGCCTCCGGGACAGCGAACACTGAAGCTTTCTTT. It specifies CSASGTANTEAFF.